The rows below give T cell receptor beta chains drawn from one sample of a study of naive and memory T cell subsets. TCRdb re-called the 5' RACE reads through MiXCR, storing one row per CDR3 protein. Seen here are more than 20,000 distinct CDR3 sequences, roughly 23% observed once, and the top ten hold about 1.8%. The receptors come from a female donor in good health. The CDR3 runs from the conserved cysteine through the conserved F or W. A D gene is named only where the DNA matches it firmly. Clone size is stated in some rows and not others, as once, few, many or a class when expanded.

D gene	clone size	V gene	J gene	CDR3 protein	CDR3 DNA
-	many	TRBV4-3	TRBJ1-6	CASSQEGRGTSPLHF	TGCGCCAGCAGCCAAGAGGGCAGGGGTACCTCACCCCTCCACTTT
-	few	TRBV20-1	TRBJ2-3	CSAPPRRPGVEDTQYF	TGCAGTGCTCCCCCCCGACGGCCAGGGGTCGAAGATACGCAGTATTTT
-	large	TRBV6-4	TRBJ2-1	CASSDSIAGVDEQFF	TGTGCCAGCAGTGACTCGATCGCGGGCGTGGATGAGCAGTTCTTC
-	medium-sized	TRBV29-1	TRBJ1-1	CSVSIGGTEAFF	TGCAGCGTCAGCATCGGGGGGACTGAAGCTTTCTTT
TRBD1	-	TRBV29-1	TRBJ1-1	CSVAGQGGTEAFF	TGCAGCGTTGCAGGACAGGGGGGAACTGAAGCTTTCTTT
-	few	TRBV7-2	TRBJ2-3	CASSLGLTDTQYF	TGTGCCAGCAGCTTAGGACTTACAGATACGCAGTATTTT
TRBD2	-	TRBV7-9	TRBJ2-7	CASSRLAGYEQYF	TGTGCCAGCAGTAGACTAGCGGGCTACGAGCAGTACTTC
-	many	TRBV18	TRBJ1-2	CASSQQGLYGYTF	TGTGCCAGCTCACAACAGGGACTCTATGGCTACACCTTC
-	-	TRBV29-1	TRBJ1-3	CSGGNGNTIYF	TGCAGCGGGGGGAATGGAAACACCATATATTTT
-	few	TRBV20-1	TRBJ1-1	CSARPDRNTEAFF	TGCAGTGCTCGCCCCGACAGGAACACTGAAGCTTTCTTT
-	few	TRBV20-1	TRBJ1-1	CSAPTGENTEAFF	TGCAGTGCTCCGACAGGAGAGAACACTGAAGCTTTCTTT
-	few	TRBV6-4	TRBJ1-5	CASSAQIDQPQHF	TGTGCCAGCAGTGCACAGATTGATCAGCCCCAGCATTTT
-	medium-sized	TRBV20-1	TRBJ2-5	CSARDPRGTYQETQYF	TGCAGTGCTAGAGATCCCAGGGGTACATACCAAGAGACCCAGTACTTC
TRBD2	few	TRBV29-1	TRBJ2-7	CSARTSGRKAEQYF	TGCAGCGCCCGGACTAGCGGGAGAAAAGCCGAGCAGTACTTC
TRBD2	few	TRBV5-1	TRBJ2-1	CASSPPGLAGFNEQFF	TGCGCCAGCAGCCCCCCGGGACTAGCGGGGTTTAATGAGCAGTTCTTC
-	medium-sized	TRBV6-5	TRBJ2-1	CASSYSGGREQFF	TGTGCCAGCAGTTACTCTGGGGGAAGGGAGCAGTTCTTC
TRBD1	-	TRBV29-1	TRBJ2-4	CSVLDRGIRNIQYF	TGCAGCGTGCTGGACAGGGGGATTCGAAACATTCAGTACTTC
-	-	TRBV6-5	TRBJ1-4	CASSKQGGDEKLFF	TGTGCCAGCAGTAAACAGGGAGGAGATGAAAAACTGTTTTTT
TRBD2	few	TRBV20-1	TRBJ2-1	CSASPTSGRTHNEQFF	TGCAGTGCTTCGCCGACTAGCGGGAGGACGCACAATGAGCAGTTCTTC
-	few	TRBV6-5	TRBJ1-2	CASRPLNYGYTF	TGTGCCAGCAGGCCTCTTAACTATGGCTACACCTTC
TRBD2	-	TRBV4-1	TRBJ2-3	CASSQVAGFTDTQYF	TGCGCCAGCAGCCAAGTAGCGGGATTCACAGATACGCAGTATTTT
TRBD1	few	TRBV6-5	TRBJ2-1	CASSMDRDNEQFF	TGTGCCAGCAGTATGGACAGGGACAATGAGCAGTTCTTC
TRBD2	many	TRBV29-1	TRBJ2-1	CSAEPSGSNEQFF	TGCAGCGCCGAGCCTAGCGGGAGTAATGAGCAGTTCTTC
TRBD2	-	TRBV20-1	TRBJ2-1	CSASPGGSYNEQFF	TGCAGTGCTAGCCCGGGAGGCTCCTACAATGAGCAGTTCTTC
TRBD1	few	TRBV6-5	TRBJ1-1	CASSRDRGVNTEAFF	TGTGCCAGCAGCAGGGACAGGGGAGTGAACACTGAAGCTTTCTTT
TRBD1	-	TRBV29-1	TRBJ2-7	CSAHRGSSYEQYF	TGCAGCGCACACAGGGGCAGCTCCTACGAGCAGTACTTC
-	many	TRBV20-1	TRBJ2-7	CSGGCEQYF	TGCAGTGGCGGTTGCGAGCAGTACTTC
-	medium-sized	TRBV7-6	TRBJ2-5	CASTAAGTGTQETQYF	TGTGCCAGCACCGCCGCCGGAACAGGCACTCAAGAGACCCAGTACTTC